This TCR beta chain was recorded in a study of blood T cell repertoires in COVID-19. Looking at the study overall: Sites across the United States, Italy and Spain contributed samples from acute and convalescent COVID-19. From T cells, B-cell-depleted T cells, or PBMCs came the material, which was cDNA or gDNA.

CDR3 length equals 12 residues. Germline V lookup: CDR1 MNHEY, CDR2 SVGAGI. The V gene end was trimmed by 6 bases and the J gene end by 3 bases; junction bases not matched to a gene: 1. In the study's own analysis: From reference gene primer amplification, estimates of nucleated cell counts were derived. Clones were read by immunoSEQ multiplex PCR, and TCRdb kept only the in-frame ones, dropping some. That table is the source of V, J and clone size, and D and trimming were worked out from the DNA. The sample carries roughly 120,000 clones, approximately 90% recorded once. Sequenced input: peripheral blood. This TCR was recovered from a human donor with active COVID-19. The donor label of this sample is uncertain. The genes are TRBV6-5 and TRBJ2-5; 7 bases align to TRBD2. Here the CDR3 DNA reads TGTGCCAGCAGGCTAGCGGAAGAGACCCAGTACTTC. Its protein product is CASRLAEETQYF.